The clone carrying this T cell receptor beta chain was seen a handful of times. The data stem from a study of beta chain features in type 1 diabetes. Expressed TCRB transcripts got sequenced, as all isolated RNA was reverse transcribed. Using immunoSEQ multiplex PCR, the repertoire was profiled, and TCRdb retains in-frame clones only, with some absent. The table has 900,000 or so clones, about a sixth seen once. Between the trimmed V and J ends, which lost 6 bases and 1 base, there was a span of 6 bases. CDR3 length: 13 residues. Germline values: CDR1 KGHSH, CDR2 LQKENI. Sequences were obtained from naive CD4+ T cells from blood. This sequence joins TRBV18 and TRBJ2-2; unclear D gene. This receptor was taken from a woman between 18 and 29 years old in good health. The CDR3 bases are TGTGCCAGCTCCGTGGTGAACACCGGGGAGCTGTTTTTT. It encodes CASSVVNTGELFF.